This paragraph covers one T cell receptor beta chain sequence. TCRdb's copy holds only in-frame clones and misses some; the assay was immunoSEQ multiplex PCR. Of under 200,000 clones in the sample, approximately 86% are singletons; the top ten hold approximately 0.62%. This sample is drawn from a study of blood T cell repertoires in COVID-19. V dropped 7 bases and J dropped 3 bases, with 9 bases sitting between them. The CDR3 runs to 12 residues. CDR1 is SNHLY, CDR2 FYNNEI, per germline. This TCR was sampled from a man aged 60 to 69 with COVID-19, enrolled during active disease. The chain links TRBV2 to TRBJ2-5, with a tentative D call TRBD2 (5 bases). The sample consisted of peripheral blood. This chain's CDR3 is CASTQTKETQYF. CDR3 DNA sequence: TGTGCCAGCACCCAGACTAAAGAGACCCAGTACTTC.